Only one count was recorded for the clone carrying this T cell receptor (beta chain). TCRdb's copy holds only in-frame clones and misses some; the assay was immunoSEQ multiplex PCR. The repertoire holds 68,000 or so clones, with around 94% as singletons. The data are from a study of technical replicates of blood from several donors. The CDR3 loop spans 15 amino acids. The germline CDR1 and CDR2 sequences are SGHDT and YYEEEE. V dropped 0 bases and J dropped 3 bases, with 12 bases sitting between them. The TCR comes from a human donor in good health. The specimen was T cells isolated from PBMCs. The rearrangement links TRBV5-6 to TRBJ1-2; D unresolved. The DNA of the CDR3 is TGTGCCAGCAGCTTGGCGTTCAGTGAACACTATGGCTACACCTTC. Translating it yields CASSLAFSEHYGYTF.